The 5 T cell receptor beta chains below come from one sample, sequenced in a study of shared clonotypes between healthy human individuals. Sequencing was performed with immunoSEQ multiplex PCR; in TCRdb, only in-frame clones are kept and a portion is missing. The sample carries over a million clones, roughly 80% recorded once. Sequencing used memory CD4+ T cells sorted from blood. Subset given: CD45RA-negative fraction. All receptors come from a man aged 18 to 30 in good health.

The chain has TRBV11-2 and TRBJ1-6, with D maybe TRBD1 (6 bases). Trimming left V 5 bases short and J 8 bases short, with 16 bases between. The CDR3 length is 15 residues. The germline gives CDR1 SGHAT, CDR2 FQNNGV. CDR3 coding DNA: TGTGCCAGCAGCCAGCAGGGGCGTCAGGATTCACCCCTCCACTTT. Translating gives CASSQQGRQDSPLHF.

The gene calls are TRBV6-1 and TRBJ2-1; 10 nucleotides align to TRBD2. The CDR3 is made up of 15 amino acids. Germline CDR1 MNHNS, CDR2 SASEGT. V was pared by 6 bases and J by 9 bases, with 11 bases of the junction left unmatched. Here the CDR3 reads CASRSAGGETGEQFF. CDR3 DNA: TGTGCCAGCAGGTCAGCGGGGGGGGAGACGGGTGAGCAGTTCTTC.

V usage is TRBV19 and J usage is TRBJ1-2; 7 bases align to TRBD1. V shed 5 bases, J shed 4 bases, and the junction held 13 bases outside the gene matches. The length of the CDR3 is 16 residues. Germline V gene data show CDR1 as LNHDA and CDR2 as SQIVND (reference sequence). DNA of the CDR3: TGTGCCAGTAGTTTCGACAGGGTCTCTACTCGCTATGGCTACACCTTC. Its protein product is CASSFDRVSTRYGYTF.

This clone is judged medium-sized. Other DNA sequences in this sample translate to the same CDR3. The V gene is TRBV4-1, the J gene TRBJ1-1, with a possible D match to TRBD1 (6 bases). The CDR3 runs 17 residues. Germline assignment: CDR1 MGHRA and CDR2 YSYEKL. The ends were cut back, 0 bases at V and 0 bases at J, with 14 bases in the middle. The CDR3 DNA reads TGCGCCAGCAGCCAAGAGGGACATGGACTTATGAACACTGAAGCTTTCTTT. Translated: CASSQEGHGLMNTEAFF.

The CDR3 is CATRPRTGWGYTF. Here the CDR3 DNA reads TGTGCCACCCGACCTAGAACAGGGTGGGGCTACACCTTC. The J gene is TRBJ1-2, the V gene TRBV27, with D possibly matching TRBD1 (6 bases). The germline CDR1 and CDR2 sequences are MNHEY and SMNVEV (reference sequence). This CDR3 is 13 amino acids long. Trimming shortened V by 10 bases and J by 8 bases, and 20 bases separated the two germline ends.